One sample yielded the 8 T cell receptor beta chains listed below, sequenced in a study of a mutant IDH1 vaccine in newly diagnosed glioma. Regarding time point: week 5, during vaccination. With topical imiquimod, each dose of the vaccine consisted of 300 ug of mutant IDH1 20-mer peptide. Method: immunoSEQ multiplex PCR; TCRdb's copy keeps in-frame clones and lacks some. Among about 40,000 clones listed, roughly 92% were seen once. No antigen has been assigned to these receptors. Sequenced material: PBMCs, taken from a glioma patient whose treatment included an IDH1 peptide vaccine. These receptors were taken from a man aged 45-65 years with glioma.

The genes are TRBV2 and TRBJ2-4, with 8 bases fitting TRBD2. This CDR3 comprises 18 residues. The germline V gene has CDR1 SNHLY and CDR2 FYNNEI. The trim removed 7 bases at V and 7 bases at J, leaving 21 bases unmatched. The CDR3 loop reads CASKTFLTSAPLGNIQYF. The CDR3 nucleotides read TGTGCCAGCAAGACATTTCTGACTAGCGCCCCACTCGGCAACATTCAGTACTTC.

CDR3: CASSESPGMGQFF. CDR3 DNA sequence: TGCGCCAGCAGTGAGTCCCCAGGGATGGGGCAGTTCTTC. The rearrangement uses TRBV10-1 and TRBJ2-1, with TRBD1 as a possible D gene (5 bases). Per germline, CDR1 WNHNN and CDR2 SYGVQD (reference sequence). Trimming pared 0 bases from V and 12 bases from J, leaving 12 bases between. This CDR3 contains 13 residues.

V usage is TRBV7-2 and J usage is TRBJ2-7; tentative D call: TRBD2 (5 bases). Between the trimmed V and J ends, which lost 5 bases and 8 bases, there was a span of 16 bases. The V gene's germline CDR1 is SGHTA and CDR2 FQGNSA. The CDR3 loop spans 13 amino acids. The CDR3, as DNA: TGTGCCAGCAGCCCGGAGGCAGGTCGCCAGCAGTACTTC. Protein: CASSPEAGRQQYF.

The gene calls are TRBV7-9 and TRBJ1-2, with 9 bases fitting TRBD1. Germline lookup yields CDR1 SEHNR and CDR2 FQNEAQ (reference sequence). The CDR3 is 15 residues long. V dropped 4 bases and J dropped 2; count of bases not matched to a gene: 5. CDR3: CASSSPTGGNYGYTF. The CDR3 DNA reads TGTGCCAGCAGCTCGCCGACAGGGGGGAACTATGGCTACACCTTC.

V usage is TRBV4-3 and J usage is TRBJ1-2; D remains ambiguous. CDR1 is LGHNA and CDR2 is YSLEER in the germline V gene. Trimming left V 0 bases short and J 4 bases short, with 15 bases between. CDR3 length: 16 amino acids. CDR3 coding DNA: TGCGCCAGCAGCCAAGATGGGATACAGTCCTTCTATGGCTACACCTTC. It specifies CASSQDGIQSFYGYTF.

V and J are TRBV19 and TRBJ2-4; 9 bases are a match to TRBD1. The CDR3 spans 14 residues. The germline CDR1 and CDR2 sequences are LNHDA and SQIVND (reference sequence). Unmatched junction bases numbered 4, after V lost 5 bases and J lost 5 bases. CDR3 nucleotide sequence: TGTGCCAGTAGTGCCCGGGACAGGGAAAACATTCAGTACTTC. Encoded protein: CASSARDRENIQYF.

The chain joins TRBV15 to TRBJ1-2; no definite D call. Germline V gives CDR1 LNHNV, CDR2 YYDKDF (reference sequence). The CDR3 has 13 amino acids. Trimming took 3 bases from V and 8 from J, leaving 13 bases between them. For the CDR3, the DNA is TGTGCCACCAGCAGGGAAAACGAAGTGGGCTACACCTTC. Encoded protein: CATSRENEVGYTF.

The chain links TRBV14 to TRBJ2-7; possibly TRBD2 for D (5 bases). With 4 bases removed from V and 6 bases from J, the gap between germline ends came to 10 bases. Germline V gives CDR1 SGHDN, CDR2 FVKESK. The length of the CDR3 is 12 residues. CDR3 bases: TGTGCCAGCAGCCTACTCGCGGGCGAGCAGTACTTC. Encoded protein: CASSLLAGEQYF.